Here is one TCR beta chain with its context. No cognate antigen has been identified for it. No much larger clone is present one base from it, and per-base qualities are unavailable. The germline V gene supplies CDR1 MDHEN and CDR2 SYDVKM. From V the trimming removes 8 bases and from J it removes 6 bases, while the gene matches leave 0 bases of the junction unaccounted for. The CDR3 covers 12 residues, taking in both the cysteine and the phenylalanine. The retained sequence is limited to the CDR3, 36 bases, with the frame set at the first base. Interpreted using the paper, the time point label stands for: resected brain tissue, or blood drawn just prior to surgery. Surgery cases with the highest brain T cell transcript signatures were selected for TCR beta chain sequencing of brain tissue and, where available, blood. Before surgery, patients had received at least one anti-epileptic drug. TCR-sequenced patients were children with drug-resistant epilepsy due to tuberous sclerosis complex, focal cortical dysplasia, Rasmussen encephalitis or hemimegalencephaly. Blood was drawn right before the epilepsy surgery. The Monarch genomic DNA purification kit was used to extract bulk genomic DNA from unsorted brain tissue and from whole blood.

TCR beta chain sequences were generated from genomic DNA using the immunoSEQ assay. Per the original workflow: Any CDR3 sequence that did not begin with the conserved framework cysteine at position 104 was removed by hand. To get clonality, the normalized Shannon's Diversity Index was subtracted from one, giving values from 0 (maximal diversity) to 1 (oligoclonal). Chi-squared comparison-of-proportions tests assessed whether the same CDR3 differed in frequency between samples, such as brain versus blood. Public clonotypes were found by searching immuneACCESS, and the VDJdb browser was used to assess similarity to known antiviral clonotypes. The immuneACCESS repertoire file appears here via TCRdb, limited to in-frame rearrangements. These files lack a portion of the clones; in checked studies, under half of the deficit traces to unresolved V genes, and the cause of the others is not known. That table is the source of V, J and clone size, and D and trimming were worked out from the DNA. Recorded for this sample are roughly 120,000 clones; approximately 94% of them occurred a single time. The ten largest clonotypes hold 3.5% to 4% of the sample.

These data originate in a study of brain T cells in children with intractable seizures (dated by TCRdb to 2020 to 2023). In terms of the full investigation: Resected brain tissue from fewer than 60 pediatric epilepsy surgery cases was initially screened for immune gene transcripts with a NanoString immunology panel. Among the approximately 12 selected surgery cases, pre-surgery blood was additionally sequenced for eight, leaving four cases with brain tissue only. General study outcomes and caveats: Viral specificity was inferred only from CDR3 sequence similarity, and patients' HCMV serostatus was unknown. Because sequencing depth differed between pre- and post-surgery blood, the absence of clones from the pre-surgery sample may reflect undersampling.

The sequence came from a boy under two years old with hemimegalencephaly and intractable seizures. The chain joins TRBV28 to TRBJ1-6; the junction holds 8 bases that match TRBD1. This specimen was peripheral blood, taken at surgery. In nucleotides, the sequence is TGTGCCAGCGACAGGGGTAATTCACCCCTCCACTTT. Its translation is CASDRGNSPLHF.